A selection of T cell receptor beta chains follows, all from one sample in a study of blood T cell repertoires in COVID-19. Method: immunoSEQ multiplex PCR; TCRdb's copy keeps in-frame clones and lacks some. The sample has 160,000 or so clones, around 84% seen once. Sequencing was performed on peripheral blood. The receptors here all came from a woman in her forties or fifties with acute or convalescent COVID-19. Both conserved end residues are part of each CDR3.

V | CDR3
TRBV3-1/TRBV3-2 | CASEGRRHWNEKLFF
TRBV4-3 | CASSQQTSGVTKTQYF
TRBV6-5 | CASSSGVKQYF
TRBV10-3 | CAISATGGGSYEQYF
TRBV19 | CASSKGTGRTGELFF
TRBV28 | CASSLDRGYYEQYF
TRBV7-2 | CASSLGLAEETQYF
TRBV5-4 | CASSSSGGNEQFF
TRBV6-4 | CASSESRFGTAGNIQYF
TRBV5-6 | CASSWRQGGETQYF
TRBV2 | CASSDVLAGDYEQYF
TRBV24-1 | CATSEIVGGTQYF
TRBV7-2 | CASSPNRGGNEQFF
TRBV18 | CASSPNTGDGYTF
TRBV6-5 | CASTGLGQSYGYTF
TRBV7-3 | CASSPIGGGTQYF
TRBV19 | CASSANNSPLHF
TRBV7-2 | CASSLGGGSQETQYF
TRBV2 | CASNLDTSDTF
TRBV3-1/TRBV3-2 | CASSPQKTGSYEQYF
TRBV18 | CASSLGAQGLGQPQHF
TRBV5-5 | CASSLEGLGKETQYF
TRBV7-9 | CASSLDLQGHEQYF
TRBV24-1 | CATSDTGLQETQYF
TRBV5-6 | CASSLVGQGVGDTEAFF
TRBV6-5 | CASSLTADYGYTF
TRBV24-1 | CATSDLILGTSGPLDTQYF
TRBV9 | CASSVGTGDTEAFF
TRBV9 | CASSVARGRSTDTQYF
TRBV16 | CASSPDIYNEQFF
TRBV19 | CASSIVHGRSQVGEQYF
TRBV23-1 | CATPYGPATDTQYF
TRBV2 | CASSEARSSGANVLTF
TRBV3-1/TRBV3-2 | CASSQVGGVVDSPLHF
TRBV9 | CASSVAASGMGYSYEQYF
TRBV6-2/TRBV6-3 | CASSYRTGEDLYRTDTQYF
TRBV27 | CASSLLAGGYEQYF
TRBV6-6 | CASSQPGGPYEQYF
TRBV4-1 | CASSLTSGYEQYF
TRBV6-5 | CASSRTGSGNTIYF
TRBV2 | CASTGTGELFF
TRBV3-1/TRBV3-2 | CASSQSGLRKSSTDTQYF
TRBV7-6 | CASSSDSAGPNNEQFF
TRBV3-1/TRBV3-2 | CASRADRPNYGYTF
TRBV18 | CASSPNGVAVHEQYF
TRBV27 | CASSFQINQPQHF